These 25 T cell receptor beta chains came from one sample sequenced in a study of PD-1 blockade in classical Hodgkin lymphoma. Some clones are missing from TCRdb's copy, which holds only in-frame ones; the method was immunoSEQ multiplex PCR. The sample gives roughly 41,000 clones, almost 90% of which show up once; 6% to 8% is in the top ten. After autologous stem cell transplantation all patients relapsed, and prior brentuximab vedotin exposure differed between cohorts. Sequenced material: peripheral blood mononuclear cells (PBMCs), taken before the second cycle of nivolumab. The receptor set was obtained from a human donor with classical Hodgkin lymphoma.

The chain links TRBV5-4 to TRBJ2-1; the match to TRBD2 covers 7 bases. CDR3 length equals 15 residues. Germline V gene sequence: CDR1 SGHNT, CDR2 YYREEE (reference sequence). The V and J ends lost 5 bases and 2 bases, in that order; junction bases with no gene match: 7. The CDR3 protein is CASSSSGTAYNEQFF. The DNA for the CDR3 is TGTGCCAGCAGTTCGAGCGGGACCGCCTACAATGAGCAGTTCTTC.

V gene TRBV4-1 combines with J gene TRBJ1-1; D might be TRBD1 (6 bases). CDR1 and CDR2 from the germline V gene are MGHRA and YSYEKL. Trimming shortened V by 8 bases and J by 3 bases, and 16 bases separated the two germline ends. There are 14 residues in the CDR3. The CDR3, as DNA: TGCGCCAGCCGTAACAGGGTGGTAGACACTGAAGCTTTCTTT. Its protein is CASRNRVVDTEAFF.

V is TRBV18 and J is TRBJ2-7, with TRBD2 matching over 14 bases. CDR1 and CDR2 (germline): KGHSH, LQKENI. CDR3 length equals 15 residues. The J segment lost 6 bases and the V segment lost 5 bases, leaving 6 bases of the junction unmatched. The CDR3 DNA follows: TGTGCCAGCTCAAGACTAGCGGGAGGGCTACGCGAGCAGTACTTC. As protein: CASSRLAGGLREQYF. The full variable domain, in which reference TRBV18 and TRBJ2-7 provide the parts outside the CDR3, is NAGVMQNPRHLVRRRGQEARLRCSPMKGHSHVYWYRQLPEEGLKFMVYLQKENIIDESGMPKERFSAEFPKEGPSILRIQQVVRGDSAAYFCASSRLAGGLREQYFGPGTRLTVT.

The chain employs TRBV27 and TRBJ1-5; D is undetermined. The CDR3 sequence is 13 residues long. Trimming stripped 5 bases from V and 2 bases from J, with 7 bases between. Germline V gene sequence: CDR1 MNHEY, CDR2 SMNVEV (reference sequence). CDR3 bases: TGTGCCAGCAGTACCTGGGGCAATCAGCCCCAGCATTTT. This codes for CASSTWGNQPQHF.

The chain has TRBV6-1 and TRBJ1-4; 9 bases fit TRBD1. The germline CDR1 and CDR2 sequences are MNHNS and SASEGT. The CDR3 has 15 amino acids. V gave up 7 bases and J gave up 0 bases; unmatched junction bases: 3. The CDR3 protein is CASIRQGATNEKLFF. The CDR3 DNA reads TGTGCCAGCATTCGACAGGGGGCAACTAATGAAAAACTGTTTTTT.

This chain links TRBV28 with TRBJ1-2; D gene unclear. The V gene's germline CDR1 is MDHEN and CDR2 SYDVKM. Trimming removed 8 bases from V and 4 bases from J, with 11 bases in between. The CDR3 is 12 amino acids. The CDR3 DNA sequence: TGTGCCAGCTCCCCTGCGGGCTATGGCTACACCTTC. This sequence encodes CASSPAGYGYTF.

This sequence joins TRBV6-5 and TRBJ1-2; D unresolved. The CDR3 has 11 residues. Germline-derived CDR1 and CDR2 are MNHEY and SVGAGI. V lost 6 bases and J lost 6, with 8 bases in between. CDR3 sequence: CASSTFHGYTF. The DNA of the CDR3 is TGTGCCAGCAGCACCTTCCATGGCTACACCTTC.

The V call is TRBV27, the J call TRBJ2-2; a weak D match, TRBD1 (6 bases). This CDR3 is built from 16 residues. The germline V gene has CDR1 MNHEY and CDR2 SMNVEV (reference sequence). V gave up 5 bases and J gave up 0 bases, with 13 bases separating them. CDR3 in DNA: TGTGCCAGCAGTCGCGGAAAGGGGGCGAACACCGGGGAGCTGTTTTTT. This gives the protein CASSRGKGANTGELFF.

The CDR3 DNA sequence: TGCGCCAGCAGAGAAAGGGGAACTGAAGCTTTCTTT. Protein product: CASRERGTEAFF. The chain has TRBV10-2 and TRBJ1-1, with D possibly being TRBD1 (5 bases). The CDR3 is 12 residues long. Germline lookup yields CDR1 WSHSY and CDR2 SAAADI. The ends were cut back, 6 bases at V and 5 bases at J, with 10 bases in the middle.

CDR3 loop: CASRARAGTGERDTQYF. DNA for the CDR3: TGTGCCAGCAGGGCACGCGCCGGGACAGGGGAACGAGATACGCAGTATTTT. The V and J genes are TRBV2 and TRBJ2-3; TRBD1 agrees at 10 bases. The CDR3 is 17 residues long. CDR1 is SNHLY and CDR2 is FYNNEI in the germline V gene. J lost 5 bases, V lost 6 bases, and 14 bases had no gene match.

CDR3 sequence reads: CASSPRTREFGGAYEQYF. In DNA, the CDR3 is TGCGCCAGCAGTCCTCGGACCCGGGAGTTCGGTGGGGCCTACGAGCAGTACTTC. The gene calls are TRBV4-1 and TRBJ2-7; TRBD2 is a possible D gene (6 bases). The germline V gene has CDR1 MGHRA and CDR2 YSYEKL. CDR3 size: 18 residues. With 6 bases removed from V and 2 bases from J, the gap between germline ends came to 26 bases.

The rearrangement joins TRBV27 to TRBJ2-7; 8 bases agree with TRBD2. Germline trimming cut 4 bases from V and 1 base from J; bases unmatched to any gene: 9. Germline V gives CDR1 MNHEY, CDR2 SMNVEV (reference sequence). This CDR3 has 16 amino acids. The CDR3 nucleotides read TGTGCCAGCAGTTCCCCCTGGGCTAGCGGGTCCTACGAGCAGTACTTC. Protein: CASSSPWASGSYEQYF.

The chain links TRBV9 to TRBJ2-6; a weak D match, TRBD2 (6 bases). V was pared by 6 bases and J by 0 bases, with 16 bases between. CDR1 and CDR2 (germline): SGDLS, YYNGEE. The CDR3 totals 17 residues. The CDR3 region is CASNWGDSNSGANVLTF. CDR3 nucleotides: TGTGCCAGCAACTGGGGGGACTCCAACTCTGGGGCCAACGTCCTGACTTTC.

The chain combines TRBV6-1 with TRBJ2-1; possibly TRBD2 for D (6 bases). Germline-derived CDR1 and CDR2 are MNHNS and SASEGT. The CDR3 covers 14 residues. Trimming left V 4 bases short and J 8 bases short, with 15 bases between. CDR3 amino acids: CASSGGVYSDEQFF. The CDR3 DNA reads TGTGCCAGCAGTGGGGGGGTTTACTCTGATGAGCAGTTCTTC.

The V gene is TRBV7-3, the J gene TRBJ2-3, with 7 nucleotides matching TRBD2. This CDR3 has 16 amino acids. After removal of 1 base from V and 5 bases from J, the junction contained 9 bases not matched to a gene. CDR1 is SGHTA, CDR2 FQGTGA, per germline. CDR3 sequence (DNA): TGTGCCAGCAGCTTAATGAGCGCGGGAGTAGGAGATACGCAGTATTTT. It yields the protein CASSLMSAGVGDTQYF.

This rearrangement joins TRBV7-2 to TRBJ1-5, with unresolved D. The CDR3 runs to 16 residues. Trimming shortened V by 7 bases and J by 2 bases, and 18 bases separated the two germline ends. Germline V gene lookup returns CDR1 SGHTA and CDR2 FQGNSA. The CDR3 DNA is TGTGCCAGCAAAAAAGAGGCCGGGTCGGGCAATCAGCCCCAGCATTTT. Encoded protein: CASKKEAGSGNQPQHF. Together with reference TRBV7-2 and TRBJ1-5, the CDR3 gives the full variable domain: GAGVSQSPSNKVTEKGKDVELRCDPISGHTALYWYRQSLGQGLEFLIYFQGNSAPDKSGLPSDRFSAERTGGSVSTLTIQRTQQEDSAVYLCASKKEAGSGNQPQHFGDGTRLSIL.

The V gene is TRBV9, the J gene TRBJ2-2; 9 nucleotides align to TRBD2. Germline trimming cut 0 bases from V and 3 bases from J; bases unmatched to any gene: 6. In germline, CDR1 is SGDLS, CDR2 YYNGEE. The CDR3 consists of 17 residues. The CDR3: CASSVEVRLADTGELFF. Written as DNA, the CDR3 is TGTGCCAGCAGCGTAGAAGTAAGACTAGCGGACACCGGGGAGCTGTTTTTT. The whole variable domain, filled in from reference TRBV9 and TRBJ2-2, reads DSGVTQTPKHLITATGQRVTLRCSPRSGDLSVYWYQQSLDQGLQFLIQYYNGEERAKGNILERFSAQQFPDLHSELNLSSLELGDSALYFCASSVEVRLADTGELFFGEGSRLTVL.

This clone was recorded once. The chain joins TRBV14 to TRBJ2-1; 15 nucleotides match TRBD2. In germline, CDR1 is SGHDN, CDR2 FVKESK. The CDR3 covers 16 residues. Losses at the gene ends were 4 bases for V and 5 bases for J; bases not matched to a gene: 3. The CDR3 reads CASSPGLAGGHNEQFF. In DNA form, the CDR3 reads TGTGCCAGCAGCCCCGGACTAGCGGGAGGGCACAATGAGCAGTTCTTC.

In DNA form, the CDR3 reads TGTGCCAGCCCTGAGCGGGAATCTTGCACAGATACGCAGTATTTT. This encodes CASPERESCTDTQYF. The rearrangement uses TRBV27 and TRBJ2-3; 7 bases agree with TRBD2. From germline, CDR1 is MNHEY and CDR2 SMNVEV (reference sequence). V was clipped by 8 bases and J by 1 base; unmatched bases: 9. The CDR3 runs 15 residues.

The chain joins TRBV4-1 to TRBJ2-3; no firm D call. In germline, CDR1 is MGHRA, CDR2 YSYEKL. CDR3 length: 16 residues. Trimming cost V 4 bases and J 6 bases, with 20 bases left between them. Here the CDR3 DNA reads TGCGCCAGCAGCCTACGGACCCAAGCTTACGCGGATACGCAGTATTTT. Translation gives CASSLRTQAYADTQYF.

This chain joins TRBV28 and TRBJ2-7; D may be TRBD2 (6 bases). Germline V lookup: CDR1 MDHEN, CDR2 SYDVKM. Trimming left V 9 bases short and J 0 bases short, with 15 bases between. The CDR3 extends over 14 amino acids. The CDR3 DNA follows: TGTGCCAGTGGGGACTCTAAAAGCTCCTACGAGCAGTACTTC. Translating gives CASGDSKSSYEQYF.

CDR3 sequence (DNA): TGTGCCAGCAGTTTATCGGAGGTCAGGGGCTCTGGAAACACCATATATTTT. Translated, it gives CASSLSEVRGSGNTIYF. The chain is built from TRBV27 and TRBJ1-3; D perhaps matches TRBD1 (6 bases). This CDR3 is built from 17 residues. Germline lookup yields CDR1 MNHEY and CDR2 SMNVEV (reference sequence). V lost 0 bases and J 0 bases, leaving 12 bases between the germline ends.

The gene calls are TRBV10-2 and TRBJ1-6, with D maybe TRBD1 (6 bases). V was shortened by 5 bases and J by 5 bases, with 13 bases between the two germline ends. The CDR3 contains 15 residues. The germline V gene has CDR1 WSHSY and CDR2 SAAADI. CDR3 DNA: TGCGCCAGCAGTTCAGGGGATGGGAATAATTCACCCCTCCACTTT. Its protein product is CASSSGDGNNSPLHF.

The chain links TRBV5-1 to TRBJ1-6; 8 bases fit TRBD1. CDR1 and CDR2 (germline): SGHRS, YFSETQ. The V and J ends lost 5 bases and 5 bases, in that order; junction bases with no gene match: 6. The CDR3 spans 15 residues. Written as DNA, the CDR3 is TGCGCCAGCAGTTACAGACAGGGGAATAATTCACCCCTCCACTTT. It translates to CASSYRQGNNSPLHF.

The V call is TRBV5-5, the J call TRBJ2-1; maybe TRBD2 (6 bases). The V gene lost 4 bases and the J gene lost 8 bases, with 25 bases spanning the gap. Germline V CDR1 and CDR2: SGHKS, YYEKEE (reference sequence). The CDR3 covers 17 residues. Written as DNA, the CDR3 is TGTGCCAGCAGCCCCCTAGACGGGAGCAACGGTCTGGATGAGCAGTTCTTC. It encodes CASSPLDGSNGLDEQFF.